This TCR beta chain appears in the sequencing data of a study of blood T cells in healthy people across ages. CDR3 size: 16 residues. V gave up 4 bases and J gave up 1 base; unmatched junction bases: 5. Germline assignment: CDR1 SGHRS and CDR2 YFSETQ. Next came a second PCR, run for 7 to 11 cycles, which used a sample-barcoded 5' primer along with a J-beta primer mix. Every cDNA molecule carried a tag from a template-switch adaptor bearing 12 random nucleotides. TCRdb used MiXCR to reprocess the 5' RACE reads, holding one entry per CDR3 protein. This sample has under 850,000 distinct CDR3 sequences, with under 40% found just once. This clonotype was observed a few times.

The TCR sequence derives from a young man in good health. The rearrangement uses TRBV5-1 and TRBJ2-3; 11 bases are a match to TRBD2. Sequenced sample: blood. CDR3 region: CASSEASGGRTDTQYF. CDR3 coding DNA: TGCGCCAGCAGCGAGGCTAGCGGGGGGCGCACAGATACGCAGTATTTT.